Following are 21 T cell receptor beta chains from one sample sequenced in a study of blood T cell repertoires in COVID-19. Measured with immunoSEQ multiplex PCR; TCRdb has only the in-frame clones, and not every one. Of 300,000 to 350,000 clones detected, 75% to 90% appear once; the ten largest clones hold less than 3.5%. Source material: peripheral blood. These receptors all come from a woman younger than 45 with COVID-19, enrolled during active disease.

The chain links TRBV5-8 to TRBJ2-5; no clear D gene. Germline CDR1 reads SGHTS; CDR2 reads YDEGEE. The CDR3 runs to 14 residues. Trimming removed 0 bases at V and 5 bases at J, with 11 bases between. The CDR3 DNA reads as TGTGCCAGCAGCTTGGTGGGCAGGCACGAGACCCAGTACTTC. It encodes CASSLVGRHETQYF.

The chain employs TRBV30 and TRBJ2-7; 7 bases map to TRBD1. CDR1 and CDR2 (germline): GTSNPN, SVGIG (reference sequence). V lost 3 bases, J lost 1 base, and 9 bases stayed unmatched. CDR3 length: 15 amino acids. The CDR3 DNA reads as TGTGCCTGGAGCTCTACCCGGGACAGATCCTACGAGCAGTACTTC. Its translation is CAWSSTRDRSYEQYF.

The rearrangement links TRBV19 to TRBJ2-7, with 7 bases fitting TRBD1. Trimming at V came to 5 bases and at J to 1 base, leaving 5 bases not matched to a gene. From germline, CDR1 is LNHDA and CDR2 SQIVND (reference sequence). The CDR3 is 14 residues long. The CDR3 loop reads CASSAGTVSYEQYF. CDR3 coding DNA: TGTGCCAGTAGTGCAGGGACAGTTTCCTACGAGCAGTACTTC.

This clone was counted once. This chain links TRBV28 with TRBJ2-5, with D possibly matching TRBD2 (5 bases). This CDR3 comprises 13 residues. Trimming took off 3 bases at V and 5 bases at J, with 10 bases between the two ends. CDR1 MDHEN and CDR2 SYDVKM come from the germline V gene. In DNA form, the CDR3 reads TGTGCCAGCAGTTTTGAGGGCCTGGAGACCCAGTACTTC. Translation gives CASSFEGLETQYF.

The rearrangement uses TRBV23-1 and TRBJ1-5; a possible D gene is TRBD1 (6 bases). TRBV23-1 belongs to the ORF category, with a function that is uncertain. This CDR3 contains 17 residues. The V end lost 2 bases, the J end lost 0 bases, and 14 bases lay between the germline ends. CDR3 coding DNA: TGCGCCAGCAGTCAACATGACAGGTATTATAGCAATCAGCCCCAGCATTTT. This translates into CASSQHDRYYSNQPQHF.

The chain links TRBV7-9 to TRBJ1-1; unclear D gene. CDR3 length: 15 residues. Germline lookup yields CDR1 SEHNR and CDR2 FQNEAQ (reference sequence). V was trimmed by 1 base and J by 4 bases, leaving 13 bases between them. The CDR3 coding sequence is TGTGCCAGCAGCTTAGGTCCTACCACCTCCACTGAAGCTTTCTTT. Translating gives CASSLGPTTSTEAFF.

This chain links TRBV5-1 with TRBJ2-1, with D tentatively TRBD1 (6 bases). The CDR3 has 14 residues. V dropped 1 base and J dropped 9 bases, with 14 bases sitting between them. Germline lookup yields CDR1 SGHRS and CDR2 YFSETQ. CDR3 nucleotides: TGCGCCAGCAGCTTGTTACAGGGATCGGGTGAGCAGTTCTTC. Translated, it gives CASSLLQGSGEQFF.

The rearrangement uses TRBV5-1 and TRBJ2-2; D is undetermined. The germline CDR1 and CDR2 sequences are SGHRS and YFSETQ. The V gene lost 0 bases and the J gene lost 0 bases, with 9 bases spanning the gap. The length of the CDR3 is 16 residues. As DNA, the CDR3 is TGCGCCAGCAGCTTGGTTACAAACCCGAACACCGGGGAGCTGTTTTTT. Translated: CASSLVTNPNTGELFF.

The V and J genes are TRBV24-1 and TRBJ2-1; D is possibly TRBD1 (6 bases). The germline CDR1 and CDR2 sequences are KGHDR and SFDVKD. The CDR3 runs to 14 residues. Trimming left V 2 bases short and J 12 bases short, with 16 bases between. This CDR3 reads CATSDSTLQGPQFF. The CDR3 nucleotides are TGTGCCACCAGTGATTCGACATTACAGGGCCCGCAGTTCTTC.

This clone was seen more than once but under ten times. The chain recombines TRBV9 with TRBJ2-7, with D tentatively TRBD2 (7 bases). The germline V and J ends were trimmed by 0 bases and 6 bases, with 16 bases remaining between them. CDR1 and CDR2 (germline): SGDLS, YYNGEE. The CDR3 is made up of 15 amino acids. The CDR3 reads CASSVGVGGRGEQYF. CDR3 nucleotides: TGTGCCAGCAGCGTAGGCGTCGGGGGGCGAGGCGAGCAGTACTTC.

The chain is built from TRBV5-1 and TRBJ2-5, with a weak D call TRBD1 (6 bases). The CDR3 is 13 amino acids. Germline V gene sequence: CDR1 SGHRS, CDR2 YFSETQ. Trimming shortened V by 2 bases and J by 4 bases, and 9 bases separated the two germline ends. The CDR3 spells CASSLQGTETQYF. CDR3 nucleotides: TGCGCCAGCAGCTTACAGGGTACAGAGACCCAGTACTTC.

The rearrangement uses TRBV6-5 and TRBJ1-1, with D maybe TRBD1 (5 bases). CDR1 and CDR2 (germline): MNHEY, SVGAGI. The CDR3 extends over 14 amino acids. Trimming shortened V by 10 bases and J by 0 bases, and 15 bases separated the two germline ends. CDR3 residues: CATLGRGMNTEAFF. The DNA for the CDR3 is TGTGCCACCCTGGGGAGGGGAATGAACACTGAAGCTTTCTTT.

This clone came up a few times. One end of the junction fails to match germline, which may point to a read error. The CDR3 sequence: CAASPGTSGRDQGTQYF. CDR3 bases: TGTGCGGCGAGCCCCGGGACTAGCGGGAGGGATCAAGGGACCCAGTACTTC. The chain joins TRBV5-4 to TRBJ2-5; 16 bases are shared with TRBD2. Germline V gene data show CDR1 as SGHNT and CDR2 as YYREEE (reference sequence). The CDR3 loop spans 17 amino acids.

The V call is TRBV3-1 (or the pseudogene TRBV3-2), the J call TRBJ2-3; D is uncertain. Germline assignment: CDR1 LGHDT and CDR2 YNNKEL (reference sequence). CDR3 length: 14 residues. The V end lost 0 bases, the J end lost 6 bases, and 10 bases lay between the germline ends. CDR3 DNA: TGTGCCAGCAGCCAAGATCTAGATTGGGATACGCAGTATTTT. The encoded protein is CASSQDLDWDTQYF.

The chain couples TRBV7-9 to TRBJ1-3, with TRBD1 identical over 7 bases. The J segment lost 0 bases and the V segment lost 5 bases, leaving 7 bases of the junction unmatched. This CDR3 is built from 16 residues. The germline V gene has CDR1 SEHNR and CDR2 FQNEAQ (reference sequence). CDR3 sequence (DNA): TGTGCCAGCAGCGGCCTTGGGACAGACTCTGGAAACACCATATATTTT. The encoded protein is CASSGLGTDSGNTIYF.

In nucleotides, the CDR3 is TGTGCCAGCAGTTCCACCCTTCAATCGCGAGTGAACACTGAAGCTTTCTTT. This encodes CASSSTLQSRVNTEAFF. V gene TRBV5-8 combines with J gene TRBJ1-1; no firm D call. V lost 5 bases and J 0 bases, leaving 20 bases between the germline ends. Germline CDR1 is SGHTS and CDR2 is YDEGEE. CDR3 length: 17 amino acids.

V usage is TRBV27 and J usage is TRBJ1-1; no firm D call. The CDR3 runs 15 residues. Germline V lookup: CDR1 MNHEY, CDR2 SMNVEV (reference sequence). Trimming took off 5 bases at V and 1 base at J, with 14 bases between the two ends. The CDR3 is CASSTLTISNTEAFF. CDR3 sequence (DNA): TGTGCCAGCAGTACGCTGACAATCTCGAACACTGAAGCTTTCTTT.

The V call is TRBV3-1 (or the pseudogene TRBV3-2), the J call TRBJ2-5; D uncertain. V was clipped by 2 bases and J by 2 bases, with 15 bases between them. Germline loops: CDR1 LGHDT, CDR2 YNNKEL (reference sequence). This CDR3 region has 16 residues. This CDR3 is CASSQTILVSQETQYF. CDR3 bases: TGTGCCAGCAGCCAAACGATCCTAGTATCACAAGAGACCCAGTACTTC.

The gene calls are TRBV9 and TRBJ1-3; 8 bases are shared with TRBD1. The CDR3 has 17 amino acids. Germline V gene data show CDR1 as SGDLS and CDR2 as YYNGEE. Trimming removed 2 bases from V and 0 bases from J; junction bases left unmatched: 7. CDR3 in amino acids: CASSVRQGASSGNTIYF. The CDR3 DNA reads TGTGCCAGCAGCGTGAGGCAGGGGGCCAGCTCTGGAAACACCATATATTTT.

This chain joins TRBV19 and TRBJ1-4; 8 bases agree with TRBD1. CDR1 is LNHDA and CDR2 is SQIVND in the germline V gene (reference sequence). This CDR3 has 15 residues. V trimming: 6 bases; J trimming: 7 bases; junction bases outside the gene matches: 10. CDR3 loop: CASSPTGGNGEKLFF. As DNA, the CDR3 is TGTGCCAGTAGCCCTACAGGGGGAAACGGTGAAAAACTGTTTTTT. The whole variable domain, remainder taken from reference TRBV19 and TRBJ1-4, is DGGITQSPKYLFRKEGQNVTLSCEQNLNHDAMYWYRQDPGQGLRLIYYSQIVNDFQKGDIAEGYSVSREKKESFPLTVTSAQKNPTAFYLCASSPTGGNGEKLFFGSGTQLSVL.

This clone was seen just once. The chain links TRBV2 to TRBJ1-5, with D possibly TRBD1 on 5 matching bases. The CDR3 spans 15 residues. Deletions cut 2 bases from V and 3 bases from J, with 11 bases between. Germline CDR1 is SNHLY and CDR2 is FYNNEI. The CDR3 DNA is TGTGCCAGCAGTGAATGGGAAGGGGTCAATCAGCCCCAGCATTTT. It specifies CASSEWEGVNQPQHF.